Listed here is a single T cell receptor beta chain. The antigen remains unidentified. The V gene lost 0 bases and the J gene lost 7 bases, with 8 bases spanning the gap. The CDR3 has 13 residues. Germline V CDR1 and CDR2: SGHRS, YFSETQ. This entry is derived from a study of type 1 and type 2 diabetes patients. Across the study: Participants included type 1 and type 2 diabetes patients plus nondiabetic controls.

Notes on the study in general: In type 2 diabetes, highly-expanded CD4+ clones took a median around 4% of reads. Groups were not age- or gender-matched, which may bias interpretation.

Amplification started from genomic DNA. Amplification of the beta chain CDR3 used 30 forward and 13 reverse multiplex primers. TCRdb passed the multiplex PCR reads through MiXCR, listing each CDR3 protein once. The sample holds 280,000 or so distinct CDR3 sequences; around 47% are singletons and the top ten take approximately 13%. What was sequenced was peripheral blood mononuclear cells (PBMCs). The rearrangement uses TRBV5-1 and TRBJ2-1; D unresolved. The clonotype was recovered from a young man with type 2 diabetes. CDR3 nucleotides: TGCGCCAGCAGCTTGGCCCCTATGAATGAGCAGTTCTTC. This translates into CASSLAPMNEQFF.